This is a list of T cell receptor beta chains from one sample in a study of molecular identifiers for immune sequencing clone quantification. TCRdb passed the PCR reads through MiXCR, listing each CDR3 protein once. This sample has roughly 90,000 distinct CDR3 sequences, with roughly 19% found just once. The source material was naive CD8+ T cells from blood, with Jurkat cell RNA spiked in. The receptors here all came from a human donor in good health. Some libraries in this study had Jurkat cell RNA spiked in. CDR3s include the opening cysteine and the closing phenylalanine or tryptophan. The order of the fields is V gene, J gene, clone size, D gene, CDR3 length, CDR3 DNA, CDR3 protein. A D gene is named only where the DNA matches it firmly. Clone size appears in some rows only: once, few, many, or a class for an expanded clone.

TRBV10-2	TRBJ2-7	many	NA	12	TGCGCCAGCAGTGGAGACAAGTACGAGCAGTACTTC	CASSGDKYEQYF
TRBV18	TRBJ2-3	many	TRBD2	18	TGTGCCAGCTCAAGCCCCACTAGCGGGAGAAGAGTAACAGATACGCAGTATTTT	CASSSPTSGRRVTDTQYF
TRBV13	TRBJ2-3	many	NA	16	TGTGCCAGCAGCTTCTCTACAGGAGACCCGTCAGATACGCAGTATTTT	CASSFSTGDPSDTQYF
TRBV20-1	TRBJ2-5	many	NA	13	TGCAGTGCTGGCTCAGGTATACAAGAGACCCAGTACTTC	CSAGSGIQETQYF
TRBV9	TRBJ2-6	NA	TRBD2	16	TGTGCCAGCAGCGTAAGCGGGGGCCAACTCAGGGACGTCCTGACTTTC	CASSVSGGQLRDVLTF
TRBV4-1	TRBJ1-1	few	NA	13	TGCGCCAGCGGCCCCTCACATGTAACTGAAGCTTTCTTT	CASGPSHVTEAFF
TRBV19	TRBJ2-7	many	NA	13	TGTGCCAGTAAACCGGGAGCTATGTACGAGCAGTACTTC	CASKPGAMYEQYF
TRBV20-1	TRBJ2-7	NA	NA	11	TGCAGTGCCCCCGGCGTTCCCGAGCAGTACTTC	CSAPGVPEQYF
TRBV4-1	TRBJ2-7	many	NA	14	TGCGCCAGCAGCCAAGAAGGAAGGGTCTACGAGCAGTACTTC	CASSQEGRVYEQYF
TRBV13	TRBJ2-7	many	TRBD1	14	TGTGCCAGCAGCCCCCGACAGGGGGCTTACGAGCAGTACTTC	CASSPRQGAYEQYF
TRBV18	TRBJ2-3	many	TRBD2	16	TGTGCCAGCTCACACTTCAGCGGGGGGGCTGGCGATACGCAGTATTTT	CASSHFSGGAGDTQYF
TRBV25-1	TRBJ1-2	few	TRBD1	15	TGTGCCAGCAGTGATGAAAGACAGGGCCTCGATGGCTACACCTTC	CASSDERQGLDGYTF
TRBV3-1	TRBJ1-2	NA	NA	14	TGTGCCAGCAGCCAAAGTTATGGGGAGTATGGCTACACCTTC	CASSQSYGEYGYTF
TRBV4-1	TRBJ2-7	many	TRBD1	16	TGCGCCAGCAGCCAGGCCGGGGTAGGGGGCTACGAGGAGCAGTACTTC	CASSQAGVGGYEEQYF
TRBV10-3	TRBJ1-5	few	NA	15	TGTGCCATCAGTGAGTCGATGGGGGGCTCTCAGCCCCAGCATTTT	CAISESMGGSQPQHF
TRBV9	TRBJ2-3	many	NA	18	TGTGCCAGCAGCTCAGAGTTGCTACCATCCCCCACCACAGATACGCAGTATTTT	CASSSELLPSPTTDTQYF
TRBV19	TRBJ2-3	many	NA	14	TGTGCCAGTAGTGACGGGACTCTGCCGGATACGCAGTATTTT	CASSDGTLPDTQYF
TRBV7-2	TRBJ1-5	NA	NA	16	TGTGCCAGCAGCTTATCCATCACCGGGAACAATCAGCCCCAGCATTTT	CASSLSITGNNQPQHF
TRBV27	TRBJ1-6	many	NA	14	TGTGCCAGCAGTTTAGGAGGGTCTGGTTCACCCCTCCACTTT	CASSLGGSGSPLHF
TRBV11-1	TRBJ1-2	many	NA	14	TGTGCCAGCAGCTCAGGACAGATACCCTATGGCTACACCTTC	CASSSGQIPYGYTF